This T cell receptor beta chain came from a study of regulatory T cells in long-lasting Graves disease. Study-wide results and limits: It was in persistent disease that TRBV28, TRBJ1-2 and TRBJ2-5 were favored.

Time point noted: persistent/refractory GD, antithyroid drugs over 5 years with positive TRAb. Scientists built the TCR library using RNA that was extracted from PBMCs. HTBI primers from iRepertoire and Arm-PCR of CDR3 regions yielded the TCR beta libraries. Via MiXCR, TCRdb re-called the multiplex PCR reads, giving one row per CDR3 protein. The table includes about 290,000 distinct CDR3 sequences, roughly a fifth detected once. This clonotype was counted at least ten times. The antigen remains undetermined. This CDR3 has 14 amino acids. In germline, CDR1 is SGHRS, CDR2 YFSETQ. V shed 4 bases, J shed 6 bases, and the junction held 9 bases outside the gene matches.

Material: peripheral blood mononuclear cells (PBMCs), obtained when the disease was refractory, from a patient treated with antithyroid drugs. This sequence originates from a female donor with Graves disease. The genes are TRBV5-1 and TRBJ1-2; TRBD1 matches at 7 bases. The CDR3 region is CASSLGRQGNGYTF. The DNA for the CDR3 is TGCGCCAGCAGCCTAGGCCGACAGGGAAATGGCTACACCTTC.